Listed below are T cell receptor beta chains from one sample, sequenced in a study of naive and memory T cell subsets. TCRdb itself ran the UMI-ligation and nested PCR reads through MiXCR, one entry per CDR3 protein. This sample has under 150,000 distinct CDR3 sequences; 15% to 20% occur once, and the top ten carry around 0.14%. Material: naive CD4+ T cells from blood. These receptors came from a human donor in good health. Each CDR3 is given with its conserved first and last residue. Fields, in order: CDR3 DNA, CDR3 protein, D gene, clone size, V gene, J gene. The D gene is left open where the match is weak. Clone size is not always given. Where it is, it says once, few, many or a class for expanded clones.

TGCAGTGCTAGAGCTGGGGCTTACGAGCAGTACTTC	CSARAGAYEQYF	NA	many	TRBV20-1	TRBJ2-7
TGTGCCAGCAGCCAAAGCGACAGGGGCTTCAACAATGAGCAGTTCTTC	CASSQSDRGFNNEQFF	TRBD1	few	TRBV3-1	TRBJ2-1
TGTGCCAGCAGCTGGGACTCTGGGGCCAACGTCCTGACTTTC	CASSWDSGANVLTF	NA	few	TRBV7-9	TRBJ2-6
TGTGCCAGCAGCCAAGCGGTGGGAGCTAATGAAAAACTGTTTTTT	CASSQAVGANEKLFF	NA	NA	TRBV3-1	TRBJ1-4
TGTGCCAGCAGGGACAGGGAAGGGTGGGTCACTGAAGCTTTCTTT	CASRDREGWVTEAFF	TRBD1	few	TRBV6-5	TRBJ1-1
TGCAGCGGCAGGGCCGTGGCTGCGAATGAGCAGTTCTTC	CSGRAVAANEQFF	NA	few	TRBV29-1	TRBJ2-1
TGTGCCAGCAGCCGCGGGAACACCGGGGAGCTGTTTTTT	CASSRGNTGELFF	NA	many	TRBV6-5	TRBJ2-2
TGTGCCAGCAGCCAAGGGGGCTACACTGGAAACACCATATATTTT	CASSQGGYTGNTIYF	NA	NA	TRBV3-1	TRBJ1-3
TGTGCCAGCAGCTTAGGGCTAGCGGGAGCGATGGCAGATACGCAGTATTTT	CASSLGLAGAMADTQYF	TRBD2	NA	TRBV7-2	TRBJ2-3
TGTGCCAGCAGCTCCAGACAGGGGATGAACACTGAAGCTTTCTTT	CASSSRQGMNTEAFF	TRBD1	NA	TRBV7-2	TRBJ1-1
TGCAGTGCTAGTGGAGCCTGGAACACCGGGGAGCTGTTTTTT	CSASGAWNTGELFF	NA	few	TRBV20-1	TRBJ2-2
TGTGCCAGTAGTATACGGACTCGACCGAGCTCCTACGAGCAGTACTTC	CASSIRTRPSSYEQYF	NA	few	TRBV19	TRBJ2-7
TGTGCCAGCAGCCAAGATTCGGGACCTCCCGAGCTCAGGCAGTACTTC	CASSQDSGPPELRQYF	NA	few	TRBV4-2	TRBJ2-7
TGCGCCAGCAGCTTGGACGGAATCGGGGAGACCCAGTACTTC	CASSLDGIGETQYF	NA	NA	TRBV5-1	TRBJ2-5
TGCAGTGCTAGACGGCGGGCGGGAGGCCCCTTACACCAAGAGACCCAGTACTTC	CSARRRAGGPLHQETQYF	TRBD2	NA	TRBV20-1	TRBJ2-5
TGTGCCAGCAGCTTTGCAACAGGGTTCCCCAACGAGCAGTACTTC	CASSFATGFPNEQYF	NA	NA	TRBV7-2	TRBJ2-7
TGTGCCAGCAGCTTTTTGGGCCCGATCTCTGGAAACACCATATATTTT	CASSFLGPISGNTIYF	NA	few	TRBV7-2	TRBJ1-3
TGTGCCAGCAGTTACTCGAAGTCAGGCCAGGGCACAGATACGCAGTATTTT	CASSYSKSGQGTDTQYF	NA	few	TRBV6-2/TRBV6-3	TRBJ2-3
TGCAGCGTTGAAGGGGCGGCAGGGAGGTACTTC	CSVEGAAGRYF	NA	NA	TRBV29-1	TRBJ2-7
TGTGCCAGCAGCCCCAGTGGTCTAGCGGGAGGCTACGAGCAGTACTTC	CASSPSGLAGGYEQYF	TRBD2	NA	TRBV7-2	TRBJ2-7
TGTGCCATCAGAGGGACTAGCGGGTCCAATGAGCAGTTCTTC	CAIRGTSGSNEQFF	TRBD2	few	TRBV10-3	TRBJ2-1
TGTGCCAGCAGCTTGGGACAGGGGGCTGGCTACACCTTC	CASSLGQGAGYTF	TRBD1	NA	TRBV5-6	TRBJ1-2
TGCAGTGCTAGAGATCTATGGCTAGCGGGAGGTCAAAAGCAAGAGACCCAGTACTTC	CSARDLWLAGGQKQETQYF	TRBD2	many	TRBV20-1	TRBJ2-5
TGCAGTGCTAGACGGACTAGCGCCGGTCGTTCGACCCAGTACTTC	CSARRTSAGRSTQYF	TRBD2	NA	TRBV20-1	TRBJ2-5
TGTGCCAGCAGTTTGGAATACAGGGGTAGTGAAGCTTTCTTT	CASSLEYRGSEAFF	TRBD1	few	TRBV27	TRBJ1-1
TGTGCCAGCAGTCGCGGCCACTCCTACGAGCAGTACTTC	CASSRGHSYEQYF	NA	NA	TRBV6-5	TRBJ2-7
TGTGCCAGCAGTTCGACCCTAGCGGGAGGGGCCTACAATGAGCAGTTCTTC	CASSSTLAGGAYNEQFF	TRBD2	NA	TRBV6-6	TRBJ2-1
TGTGCCAGCAGCTTCGCAAAAAGGACTAGCGGAAAGCAAGAGACCCAGTACTTC	CASSFAKRTSGKQETQYF	TRBD2	NA	TRBV7-8	TRBJ2-5
TGTGCCAGCAGCGTAGCTATCTCTAGCGGGGACGACGAGCAGTACTTC	CASSVAISSGDDEQYF	TRBD2	NA	TRBV9	TRBJ2-7
TGCAGTGCCAAACGGCGGGGGGCGGAGGGCCCCGGGGAGCTGTTTTTT	CSAKRRGAEGPGELFF	TRBD2	few	TRBV29-1	TRBJ2-2
TGCGCCAGCAGCGCATGGACAGGGAGCACAGATACGCAGTATTTT	CASSAWTGSTDTQYF	TRBD1	few	TRBV5-1	TRBJ2-3
TGCAGCGTTGAAGATCATATGGCCACAGATACGCAGTATTTT	CSVEDHMATDTQYF	NA	few	TRBV29-1	TRBJ2-3
TGCAGTGCTAGTGATCTCGGCGCGGGGAACACAGATACGCAGTATTTT	CSASDLGAGNTDTQYF	NA	many	TRBV20-1	TRBJ2-3
TGTGCCAGCAGCTTGCAGACCCCCGGAGGCGAGCAGTACTTC	CASSLQTPGGEQYF	NA	NA	TRBV7-2	TRBJ2-7
TGTGCCAGCAGCCAAAGTCCCGGGACTAGCGGGAGAGATGAGCAGTTCTTC	CASSQSPGTSGRDEQFF	TRBD2	NA	TRBV3-1	TRBJ2-1
TGTGCCAGCAGTTATAACAGGGATAATGAGCAGTTCTTC	CASSYNRDNEQFF	NA	NA	TRBV12-3/TRBV12-4	TRBJ2-1
TGTGCCAGCAGCCAAGAGTATGCAGATACGCAGTATTTT	CASSQEYADTQYF	NA	NA	TRBV3-1	TRBJ2-3
TGTGCCAGCAGCCTGAATCAAGCGGGAGTGAGCGAGCAGTACTTC	CASSLNQAGVSEQYF	TRBD2	NA	TRBV3-1	TRBJ2-7
TGTGCCAGCAGCTTTGCAGGGTCGGAAAAACTGTTTTTT	CASSFAGSEKLFF	NA	NA	TRBV7-9	TRBJ1-4
TGTGCCAGCAAGAAGACAGGGCGGAGCGAGCAGTACTTC	CASKKTGRSEQYF	TRBD1	NA	TRBV6-5	TRBJ2-7
TGTGCCTGGAGGTACGGCAGCGCCTTTGCTGGCTACACCTTC	CAWRYGSAFAGYTF	NA	once	TRBV30	TRBJ1-2
TGTGCCAGCAGCTTTGACAGGGGTGGCTACGAGCAGTACTTC	CASSFDRGGYEQYF	TRBD1	many	TRBV12-3/TRBV12-4	TRBJ2-7
TGTGCCAGCCGGAGGGACAGGGGACCCTTAAGGGATACGCAGTATTTT	CASRRDRGPLRDTQYF	TRBD1	many	TRBV2	TRBJ2-3
TGTGCCAGCAGCTCATTGGGGACTTTGGAGCAGTTCTTC	CASSSLGTLEQFF	NA	NA	TRBV7-9	TRBJ2-1